Presented here are 30 T cell receptor beta chains from one specimen sequenced in a study of OX40 agonist ivuxolimab in advanced cancers. The library was obtained by the immunoSEQ multiplex PCR assay. TCRdb took over this immuneACCESS table, retaining in-frame rearrangements with V and J assigned. Such tables are incomplete; in checked studies, under half of the missing clones stem from an unresolved V gene, and the remainder is unexplained. Present in this sample are 65,000 to 90,000 clones, 65% to 90% of which were seen just once. 0.5% to 0.55% of the sample rests with the top ten. Sequenced material: CD4+ or CD8+ T cells sorted from blood, taken in a trial of the OX40 agonist ivuxolimab. These receptors were collected from an adult with an advanced solid tumor such as melanoma, head and neck, liver or kidney cancer.

The V gene is TRBV18, the J gene TRBJ1-2; perhaps TRBD1 as D (5 bases). V lost 3 bases and J 4 bases, leaving 15 bases between the germline ends. The germline V gene has CDR1 KGHSH and CDR2 LQKENI. The CDR3 sequence is 15 residues long. As DNA, the CDR3 is TGTGCCAGCTCACCCCCCCCGGGGCAGGTCTATGGCTACACCTTC. Amino acids: CASSPPPGQVYGYTF.

J is TRBJ1-1 and V is TRBV5-1; perhaps TRBD1 as D (6 bases). Trimming cost V 3 bases and J 0 bases, with 15 bases left between them. This CDR3 has 16 amino acids. Germline V gene data show CDR1 as SGHRS and CDR2 as YFSETQ. The CDR3 protein is CASSWAQGGMNTEAFF. The CDR3, as DNA: TGCGCCAGCAGCTGGGCACAGGGCGGTATGAACACTGAAGCTTTCTTT. Supplemented by reference TRBV5-1 and TRBJ1-1, the full variable domain reads KAGVTQTPRYLIKTRGQQVTLSCSPISGHRSVSWYQQTPGQGLQFLFEYFSETQRNKGNFPGRFSGRQFSNSRSEMNVSTLELGDSALYLCASSWAQGGMNTEAFFGQGTRLTVV.

This chain links TRBV4-2 with TRBJ2-7, with D possibly being TRBD1 (5 bases). CDR1 and CDR2 from the germline V gene are LGHNA and YNFKEQ. With 6 bases removed from V and 4 bases from J, the gap between germline ends came to 10 bases. CDR3 length: 12 amino acids. CDR3 loop: CASRDSRYEQYF. CDR3 DNA: TGTGCCAGCAGAGACAGCAGGTACGAGCAGTACTTC.

The chain employs TRBV30 and TRBJ1-2, with 10 bases that match TRBD1. Unmatched junction bases numbered 7, after V lost 5 bases and J lost 10 bases. The CDR3 loop spans 12 amino acids. Germline V gene data show CDR1 as GTSNPN and CDR2 as SVGIG (reference sequence). The DNA for the CDR3 is TGTGCCTGGGAGACAGGGGGCGAGCACTACACCTTC. Translation: CAWETGGEHYTF. The whole variable domain, filled in from reference TRBV30 and TRBJ1-2, reads SQTIHQWPATLVQPVGSPLSLECTVEGTSNPNLYWYRQAAGRGLQLLFYSVGIGQISSEVPQNLSASRPQDRQFILSSKKLLLSDSGFYLCAWETGGEHYTFGSGTRLTVV.

V gene TRBV5-1 combines with J gene TRBJ2-5; D uncertain. V shed 0 bases and J shed 1 base, with 7 bases lying between them. The CDR3 loop spans 14 amino acids. Germline V gene sequence: CDR1 SGHRS, CDR2 YFSETQ. CDR3 sequence reads: CASSLDSVQETQYF. The DNA for the CDR3 is TGCGCCAGCAGCTTGGACTCCGTCCAAGAGACCCAGTACTTC.

The CDR3, as DNA: TGTGCCAGCAGCGTAGAGGATATCTCCTACAATGAGCAGTTCTTC. It is translated as CASSVEDISYNEQFF. The V call is TRBV9, the J call TRBJ2-1; no definite D call. CDR1 and CDR2 (germline): SGDLS, YYNGEE. CDR3 length equals 15 residues. V lost 0 bases, J lost 0 bases, and 7 bases lay in between.

The chain is built from TRBV7-2 and TRBJ1-5; TRBD1 matches at 8 bases. V trimming: 5 bases; J trimming: 8 bases; junction bases outside the gene matches: 5. The CDR3 is 13 residues long. Germline CDR1 reads SGHTA; CDR2 reads FQGNSA. CDR3 sequence reads: CASSLQGEKPQHF. In DNA, the CDR3 is TGTGCCAGCAGCCTACAGGGGGAAAAGCCCCAGCATTTT.

On this clone itself: Other nucleotide sequences from this sample produce the same CDR3. The rearrangement joins TRBV10-3 to TRBJ1-3; 8 nucleotides match TRBD1. Germline V gene sequence: CDR1 ENHRY, CDR2 SYGVKD. After removal of 4 bases from V and 4 bases from J, the junction contained 3 bases not matched to a gene. CDR3 length: 14 residues. CDR3 DNA: TGTGCCATCAGTGCTGGACAGGGAGGAAACACCATATATTTT. Protein product: CAISAGQGGNTIYF.

This clone turned up a few times. The chain is built from TRBV18 and TRBJ2-3, with D perhaps TRBD1 (8 bases). Germline V gives CDR1 KGHSH, CDR2 LQKENI. The V end lost 6 bases, the J end lost 6 bases, and 16 bases lay between the germline ends. This CDR3 region has 14 residues. The CDR3, as DNA: TGTGCCAGCTCTCAGACAGGGGAGGGCGATACGCAGTATTTT. This gives the protein CASSQTGEGDTQYF.

This clone was recorded once. The chain carries TRBV10-3 and TRBJ1-2, with TRBD1 matching over 11 bases. CDR1 is ENHRY and CDR2 is SYGVKD in the germline V gene. The CDR3 sequence is 12 residues long. V lost 9 bases to trimming and J lost 5 bases; unmatched junction nucleotides: 2. The CDR3 region is CAMGQGGYGYTF. The CDR3 DNA reads TGTGCCATGGGACAGGGGGGATATGGCTACACCTTC.

V and J are TRBV5-4 and TRBJ1-6, with D hard to call. Germline V gives CDR1 SGHNT, CDR2 YYREEE (reference sequence). The CDR3 is made up of 18 amino acids. The V end was cut by 3 bases, the J end by 0 bases, with 16 bases between. The CDR3 protein is CASSSRVGEGSYNSPLHF. The CDR3 coding sequence is TGTGCCAGCAGCTCCCGGGTTGGTGAGGGCTCCTATAATTCACCCCTCCACTTT.

The chain is built from TRBV6-5 and TRBJ2-7; 9 bases are shared with TRBD1. The V segment lost 5 bases and the J segment 4 bases; nucleotides outside the gene matches: 9. Germline-derived CDR1 and CDR2 are MNHEY and SVGAGI. The CDR3 contains 15 residues. The CDR3 DNA is TGTGCCAGCAGTACCCCGGGACAGGGAAGGTACGAGCAGTACTTC. It specifies CASSTPGQGRYEQYF.

The chain uses TRBV11-3 and TRBJ1-1; D not resolved. The CDR3 is made up of 14 amino acids. From germline, CDR1 is SGHNT and CDR2 YENEEA. V lost 5 bases and J lost 1, with 11 bases in between. CDR3 in DNA: TGTGCCAGCAGCGCCCGAGGGCGGAACACTGAAGCTTTCTTT. Its protein product is CASSARGRNTEAFF. Supplemented by reference TRBV11-3 and TRBJ1-1, the full variable domain reads EAGVVQSPRYKIIEKKQPVAFWCNPISGHNTLYWYLQNLGQGPELLIRYENEEAVDDSQLPKDRFSAERLKGVDSTLKIQPAELGDSAVYLCASSARGRNTEAFFGQGTRLTVV.

The chain links TRBV28 to TRBJ1-2, with D unclear. The germline V gene has CDR1 MDHEN and CDR2 SYDVKM. V dropped 7 bases and J dropped 2 bases, with 14 bases sitting between them. The CDR3 loop spans 14 amino acids. The CDR3 sequence is CASTSTPGNYGYTF. CDR3 nucleotides: TGTGCCAGCACCAGTACCCCCGGCAACTATGGCTACACCTTC.

The rearrangement uses TRBV19 and TRBJ1-6, with 10 bases fitting TRBD1. This CDR3 region has 15 residues. V lost 8 bases, J lost 7 bases, and 8 bases stayed unmatched. Looked up from germline, CDR1 is LNHDA and CDR2 is SQIVND (reference sequence). The CDR3 reads CASSWDRGGNSPLHF. The CDR3 DNA sequence: TGTGCCAGTTCCTGGGACAGGGGTGGAAATTCACCCCTCCACTTT.

Points on this clone: Other DNA sequences from this sample encode an identical CDR3 as well. The V gene is TRBV19, the J gene TRBJ1-1, with TRBD1 identical over 8 bases. Germline CDR1 is LNHDA and CDR2 is SQIVND (reference sequence). Trimming removed 6 bases from V and 0 bases from J; junction bases left unmatched: 3. The CDR3 loop spans 14 amino acids. Here the CDR3 reads CASRNRGMNTEAFF. Written as DNA, the CDR3 is TGTGCCAGTAGAAACAGGGGGATGAACACTGAAGCTTTCTTT.

The rearrangement links TRBV5-4 to TRBJ2-7; maybe TRBD1 (6 bases). The CDR3 loop spans 14 amino acids. The germline V gene has CDR1 SGHNT and CDR2 YYREEE (reference sequence). The V end was cut by 3 bases, the J end by 7 bases, with 17 bases between. CDR3 region: CASSWETGYGEQYF. In DNA form, the CDR3 reads TGTGCCAGCAGCTGGGAGACAGGTTACGGTGAGCAGTACTTC. Variable domain in full (rest from reference TRBV5-4 and TRBJ2-7): ETGVTQSPTHLIKTRGQQVTLRCSSQSGHNTVSWYQQALGQGPQFIFQYYREEENGRGNFPPRFSGLQFPNYSSELNVNALELDDSALYLCASSWETGYGEQYFGPGTRLTVT.

This chain joins TRBV19 and TRBJ2-6; 8 bases are shared with TRBD1. V lost 3 bases and J lost 0; bases outside the gene matches: 4. The germline V gene encodes CDR1 LNHDA and CDR2 SQIVND (reference sequence). The CDR3 length is 17 residues. This chain's CDR3 is CASSIRTGTSGANVLTF. CDR3 nucleotides: TGTGCCAGTAGTATCAGGACAGGGACCTCTGGGGCCAACGTCCTGACTTTC.

This clone was counted a single time. J is TRBJ2-3 and V is TRBV11-3; 9 bases are shared with TRBD1. The CDR3 has 14 residues. Germline CDR1 and CDR2: SGHNT and YENEEA. Unmatched junction bases numbered 7, after V lost 5 bases and J lost 7 bases. CDR3 sequence: CASSLRDRENTQYF. CDR3 bases: TGTGCCAGCAGCCTCCGGGACAGGGAGAATACGCAGTATTTT.

The V gene is TRBV19, the J gene TRBJ1-1; TRBD1 is a possible D gene (6 bases). The V end lost 6 bases, the J end lost 1 base, and 15 bases lay between the germline ends. The germline gives CDR1 LNHDA, CDR2 SQIVND (reference sequence). The CDR3 covers 15 residues. The CDR3 region has the DNA TGTGCCAGTAGAGAAGCAGGGGTTAGGAACACTGAAGCTTTCTTT. Its protein is CASREAGVRNTEAFF.

The gene calls are TRBV30 and TRBJ1-3, with D unresolved. The CDR3 totals 13 residues. Trimming pared 3 bases from V and 3 bases from J, leaving 9 bases between. The germline CDR1 and CDR2 sequences are GTSNPN and SVGIG (reference sequence). CDR3 DNA: TGTGCCTGGAGAGGGAAAGGTGGAAACACCATATATTTT. Protein sequence: CAWRGKGGNTIYF.

This chain uses TRBV11-3 with TRBJ2-2; 8 bases fit TRBD2. Unmatched junction bases numbered 8, after V lost 3 bases and J lost 8 bases. Per the germline V gene, CDR1 is SGHNT and CDR2 is YENEEA. This CDR3 is built from 15 residues. As DNA, the CDR3 is TGTGCCAGCAGCTTGGCAGCGGGAGTTTCGGGGGAGCTGTTTTTT. Translated: CASSLAAGVSGELFF.

This clone was counted between two and nine times. This rearrangement joins TRBV30 to TRBJ1-1; possibly TRBD1 for D (5 bases). Trimming pared 4 bases from V and 5 bases from J, leaving 14 bases between. Looked up from germline, CDR1 is GTSNPN and CDR2 is SVGIG (reference sequence). The CDR3 contains 13 residues. The CDR3 region has the DNA TGTGCCTGGACAGGGCGGGGGAGAACTGAAGCTTTCTTT. This translates into CAWTGRGRTEAFF.

The chain is built from TRBV5-6 and TRBJ1-5; 9 bases fit TRBD1. The germline V gene has CDR1 SGHDT and CDR2 YYEEEE. J was trimmed by 6 bases and V by 4 bases; bases with no gene match: 14. The CDR3 length is 17 residues. The CDR3 DNA reads as TGTGCCAGCAGCCTCACCCCGAAAACAGGGGGCAGTCAGCCCCAGCATTTT. Encoded protein: CASSLTPKTGGSQPQHF.

This rearrangement joins TRBV5-4 to TRBJ2-7; D gene unclear. The CDR3 runs to 11 residues. Germline assignment: CDR1 SGHNT and CDR2 YYREEE (reference sequence). Deletions cut 1 base from V and 6 bases from J, with 5 bases between. CDR3 in DNA: TGTGCCAGCAGCTTGTACTCCGAGCAGTACTTC. Its translation: CASSLYSEQYF.

The gene calls are TRBV7-2 and TRBJ2-7, with 8 nucleotides matching TRBD2. This CDR3 region has 14 residues. The J segment lost 1 base and the V segment lost 4 bases, leaving 3 bases of the junction unmatched. Germline V gene sequence: CDR1 SGHTA, CDR2 FQGNSA. CDR3 nucleotide sequence: TGTGCCAGCAGCTCCCGGGAGGGGTCCTACGAGCAGTACTTC. Protein product: CASSSREGSYEQYF.

The V gene is TRBV5-6, the J gene TRBJ2-5, with 13 bases identical to TRBD2. The CDR3 is made up of 16 amino acids. With V trimmed by 6 bases and J by 4 bases, 9 bases remained unmatched. Germline values: CDR1 SGHDT, CDR2 YYEEEE. This CDR3 reads CASTVTSGGLLETQYF. The CDR3 DNA reads as TGTGCCAGCACCGTGACTAGCGGGGGGCTCTTAGAGACCCAGTACTTC.

The CDR3 loop is CASSLESIQGGTQYF. CDR3 DNA: TGTGCCAGCTCCTTAGAGTCCATACAGGGAGGTACGCAGTATTTT. V gene TRBV7-6 combines with J gene TRBJ2-3; D assignment may be TRBD1 or TRBD2 (6 bases each). Trimming stripped 8 bases from V and 8 bases from J, with 23 bases between. Germline-derived CDR1 and CDR2 are SGHVS and FNYEAQ. This CDR3 has 15 amino acids. The whole variable domain, filled in from reference TRBV7-6 and TRBJ2-3, reads GAGVSQSPRYKVTKRGQDVALRCDPISGHVSLYWYRQALGQGPEFLTYFNYEAQQDKSGLPNDRFSAERPEGSISTLTIQRTEQRDSAMYRCASSLESIQGGTQYFGPGTRLTVL.

This clone came up once. This CDR3 is CASSLAGTVLQETQYF. CDR3 coding DNA: TGTGCCAGCAGCTTAGCCGGGACAGTTCTCCAAGAGACCCAGTACTTC. The genes are TRBV7-9 and TRBJ2-5; 7 nucleotides align to TRBD1. J was trimmed by 1 base and V by 0 bases; bases with no gene match: 5. Germline loops: CDR1 SEHNR, CDR2 FQNEAQ (reference sequence). CDR3 size: 16 residues.

This chain links TRBV5-1 with TRBJ1-6; perhaps TRBD1 as D (5 bases). The CDR3 is 21 amino acids. Deletions cut 4 bases from V and 0 bases from J, with 26 bases between. CDR1 SGHRS and CDR2 YFSETQ come from the germline V gene. This CDR3 reads CASSHRSWFEGPSSYNSPLHF. As DNA, the CDR3 is TGCGCCAGCAGCCACAGGTCGTGGTTTGAGGGGCCCAGCTCCTATAATTCACCCCTCCACTTT. Based on the CDR3 plus reference TRBV5-1 and TRBJ1-6, the full variable domain is KAGVTQTPRYLIKTRGQQVTLSCSPISGHRSVSWYQQTPGQGLQFLFEYFSETQRNKGNFPGRFSGRQFSNSRSEMNVSTLELGDSALYLCASSHRSWFEGPSSYNSPLHFGNGTRLTVT.